This note documents a single T cell receptor beta chain sequence. Per the original data handling: By means of reference gene primer amplification, nucleated cell counts were estimated. Produced via immunoSEQ multiplex PCR; TCRdb's table is partial and in-frame only. D and trimming come from the DNA, and the V and J calls and clone size come from that table. The sample shows around 200,000 clones, 85% of them seen only once. The entry originates in a study of blood T cell repertoires in COVID-19. Overall study: Donors in the United States, Italy and Spain gave samples during acute or convalescent COVID-19. The cDNA or gDNA used as material had been derived from T cells, B-cell-depleted T cells, or PBMCs.

Germline assignment: CDR1 MDHEN and CDR2 SYDVKM. The length of the CDR3 is 16 residues. Germline trimming cut 2 bases from V and 6 bases from J; bases unmatched to any gene: 6. The receptor comes from a woman aged 80 or over with acute or convalescent COVID-19. The chain combines TRBV28 with TRBJ1-5; 11 nucleotides line up with TRBD1. The sequencing input was peripheral blood. The CDR3 DNA is TGTGCCAGCAGTTTACCCGGGACAGGGGGGAGTCAGCCCCAGCATTTT. Translated: CASSLPGTGGSQPQHF.